The 21 T cell receptor beta chains in this list originate from one sample, sequenced in a study of regulatory T cells in long-lasting Graves disease. Noted time point: newly diagnosed GD, antithyroid drugs for less than 3 months. Isolated PBMC RNA provided the starting material for the TCR library. To make TCR beta libraries, researchers used iRepertoire HTBI primers and Arm-PCR of CDR3 regions. Via MiXCR, TCRdb re-called the multiplex PCR reads, giving one row per CDR3 protein. The profile covers about 420,000 distinct CDR3 sequences, with 16% appearing a single time and 23% taken by the ten largest. The data were also submitted as part of a second study, on T cells in Graves' hyperthyroidism and ophthalmopathy.

Material: peripheral blood mononuclear cells (PBMCs), obtained at new diagnosis, from a patient treated with antithyroid drugs. The receptors originated from a woman between 18 and 30 years old with Graves disease.

This clonotype was counted only a few times. The rearrangement joins TRBV5-8 to TRBJ2-1; 8 bases line up with TRBD1. This CDR3 comprises 16 residues. V was pared by 3 bases and J by 3 bases, with 8 bases of the junction left unmatched. Germline loops: CDR1 SGHTS, CDR2 YDEGEE. The CDR3 region has the DNA TGTGCCAGCAGCTCTGAACGGACAGGGAGCTACAATGAGCAGTTCTTC. This sequence encodes CASSSERTGSYNEQFF.

V and J are TRBV6-2 or TRBV6-3 and TRBJ2-1, with 7 bases fitting TRBD2. V was pared by 7 bases and J by 4 bases, with 7 bases of the junction left unmatched. CDR3 length: 14 amino acids. Germline V lookup: CDR1 MNHEY, CDR2 SVGEGT. The CDR3 loop is CASKAGVSYNEQFF. Written as DNA, the CDR3 is TGTGCCAGCAAGGCGGGAGTCTCGTACAATGAGCAGTTCTTC.

This clonotype was counted a few times. This rearrangement joins TRBV28 to TRBJ2-6, with TRBD1 matching over 9 bases. Germline loops: CDR1 MDHEN, CDR2 SYDVKM. V dropped 3 bases and J dropped 0; count of bases not matched to a gene: 9. This CDR3 is built from 19 residues. Here the CDR3 DNA reads TGTGCCAGCAGTTTCCCCATGGGACAGGGAACCTCTGGGGCCAACGTCCTGACTTTC. This codes for CASSFPMGQGTSGANVLTF.

This clonotype occurred many times. The chain links TRBV28 to TRBJ2-4, with D unresolved. Trimming stripped 2 bases from V and 8 bases from J, with 4 bases between. Germline CDR1 and CDR2: MDHEN and SYDVKM. The CDR3 runs 11 residues. CDR3 residues: CASSLNDIQYF. The CDR3 DNA reads TGTGCCAGCAGTTTAAACGACATTCAGTACTTC.

This clonotype was counted at least ten times. The rearrangement uses TRBV20-1 and TRBJ2-7; no clear D gene. CDR3 length: 12 residues. V lost 6 bases and J lost 6, with 15 bases in between. CDR1 is DFQATT and CDR2 is SNEGSKA in the germline V gene (reference sequence). The CDR3 bases are TGCAGTGCCAGTCAGACACCCCTCGAGCAGTACTTC. Encoded protein: CSASQTPLEQYF.

A few counts support this clonotype. V gene TRBV12-3 or TRBV12-4 combines with J gene TRBJ1-2; D gene ambiguous. The CDR3 spans 14 residues. Trimming cost V 6 bases and J 0 bases, with 11 bases left between them. The CDR3 loop reads CASRDDLANYGYTF. CDR3 sequence (DNA): TGTGCCAGCAGGGACGACCTCGCTAACTATGGCTACACCTTC.

The chain couples TRBV6-5 to TRBJ1-4; no clear D gene. Germline assignment: CDR1 MNHEY and CDR2 SVGAGI. There are 13 residues in the CDR3. With 2 bases removed from V and 8 bases from J, the gap between germline ends came to 9 bases. The DNA for the CDR3 is TGTGCCAGCAGTTACGAGCTAGCGGAAAAACTGTTTTTT. Its translation is CASSYELAEKLFF.

There are many counts of this clonotype. The V and J genes are TRBV28 and TRBJ1-2; no clear D. V was shortened by 5 bases and J by 0 bases, with 13 bases between the two germline ends. The V gene's germline CDR1 is MDHEN and CDR2 SYDVKM. This CDR3 is built from 15 residues. This CDR3 reads CASSPYTLPNYGYTF. CDR3 bases: TGTGCCAGCAGTCCCTACACTCTCCCTAACTATGGCTACACCTTC.

This clonotype has a handful of counts. The J gene is TRBJ2-1, the V gene TRBV15; the match to TRBD2 covers 9 bases. The germline V gene encodes CDR1 LNHNV and CDR2 YYDKDF (reference sequence). V was clipped by 4 bases and J by 4 bases; unmatched bases: 2. The CDR3 length is 14 residues. Here the CDR3 DNA reads TGTGCCACCAGCACTAGCGGGGTATACAATGAGCAGTTCTTC. Translation: CATSTSGVYNEQFF.

This clonotype was counted a few times. This chain links TRBV3-1 with TRBJ2-1, with a tentative D call TRBD2 (5 bases). Trimming pared 1 base from V and 0 bases from J, leaving 13 bases between. CDR1 is LGHDT, CDR2 YNNKEL, per germline (reference sequence). The CDR3 totals 17 residues. CDR3 sequence reads: CASSQVRVTSSYNEQFF. The DNA of the CDR3 is TGTGCCAGCAGCCAAGTGAGGGTAACGAGCTCCTACAATGAGCAGTTCTTC.

This chain uses TRBV2 with TRBJ2-2, with D hard to call. Germline assignment: CDR1 SNHLY and CDR2 FYNNEI. The length of the CDR3 is 12 residues. V was clipped by 5 bases and J by 5 bases, with 6 bases between them. CDR3 protein: CASSRETGELFF. In nucleotides, the CDR3 is TGTGCCAGCAGTCGCGAGACCGGGGAGCTGTTTTTT.

In its sample, this clonotype was seen many times. V gene TRBV6-2 or TRBV6-3 combines with J gene TRBJ2-7; D remains unclear. This CDR3 contains 13 residues. Trimming took off 6 bases at V and 6 bases at J, with 15 bases between the two ends. Per the germline V gene, CDR1 is MNHEY and CDR2 is SVGEGT. CDR3 protein: CASSSVTYREQYF. The CDR3 DNA follows: TGTGCCAGCAGCTCGGTAACCTACCGCGAGCAGTACTTC.

In its sample, this clonotype was seen many times. The J gene is TRBJ2-4, the V gene TRBV18; D is perhaps TRBD1 (6 bases). This CDR3 has 14 residues. Looked up from germline, CDR1 is KGHSH and CDR2 is LQKENI. V was clipped by 3 bases and J by 2 bases, with 8 bases between them. CDR3 nucleotide sequence: TGTGCCAGCTCACCTACAGGGTCCAAAAACATTCAGTACTTC. Its protein is CASSPTGSKNIQYF.

The V and J genes are TRBV28 and TRBJ1-1; D is possibly TRBD1 (5 bases). Deletions cut 4 bases from V and 6 bases from J, with 15 bases between. The CDR3 consists of 14 residues. Germline V CDR1 and CDR2: MDHEN, SYDVKM. The CDR3 DNA reads as TGTGCCAGCAGTTATGACAGTTTTACACCTGAAGCTTTCTTT. This gives the protein CASSYDSFTPEAFF.

This clonotype was counted at least ten times. The chain is built from TRBV2 and TRBJ2-1; D not resolved. The germline CDR1 and CDR2 sequences are SNHLY and FYNNEI. V was trimmed by 6 bases and J by 4 bases, leaving 10 bases between them. The CDR3 consists of 13 residues. CDR3 DNA: TGTGCCAGCAGCGAGCATGTGTACAATGAGCAGTTCTTC. This sequence encodes CASSEHVYNEQFF.

The chain couples TRBV7-8 to TRBJ2-1; 9 nucleotides match TRBD2. Losses at the gene ends were 5 bases for V and 4 bases for J; bases not matched to a gene: 3. This CDR3 region has 14 residues. Per germline, CDR1 SGHVS and CDR2 FQNEAQ. This chain's CDR3 is CASSASGNYNEQFF. In nucleotides, the CDR3 is TGTGCCAGCAGCGCTAGCGGGAATTACAATGAGCAGTTCTTC.

The table lists this clonotype with many counts. The genes are TRBV12-3 or TRBV12-4 and TRBJ2-3, with 14 bases fitting TRBD2. This CDR3 region has 16 residues. V lost 5 bases to trimming and J lost 2 bases; unmatched junction nucleotides: 3. The CDR3 loop reads CASSQTSGRVTDTQYF. Written as DNA, the CDR3 is TGTGCCAGCAGTCAGACTAGCGGGAGGGTCACAGATACGCAGTATTTT.

This clonotype was seen a handful of times. The rearrangement links TRBV27 to TRBJ2-2, with a weak D call TRBD2 (6 bases). From germline, CDR1 is MNHEY and CDR2 SMNVEV (reference sequence). The CDR3 is 14 residues long. V was cut by 6 bases and J by 2 bases, with 10 bases left in between. CDR3: CASRVAVNTGELFF. The CDR3 coding sequence is TGTGCCAGCAGGGTAGCGGTTAACACCGGGGAGCTGTTTTTT.

In its sample, this clonotype was seen many times. The chain uses TRBV11-2 and TRBJ2-2, with D perhaps TRBD2 (5 bases). There are 15 residues in the CDR3. Trimming pared 0 bases from V and 2 bases from J, leaving 7 bases between. Germline CDR1 SGHAT, CDR2 FQNNGV. For the CDR3, the DNA is TGTGCCAGCAGCTTAGACAGGACTAACACCGGGGAGCTGTTTTTT. Translation gives CASSLDRTNTGELFF.

CDR3 bases: TGTGCCAGTAGTATCTTCCGAGAGCAGTTCTTC. Amino acids: CASSIFREQFF. V usage is TRBV19 and J usage is TRBJ2-1; D is uncertain. The germline gives CDR1 LNHDA, CDR2 SQIVND (reference sequence). Trimming cost V 3 bases and J 10 bases, with 7 bases left between them. This CDR3 has 11 residues.

This clonotype was observed many times. The chain recombines TRBV10-3 with TRBJ2-3; a possible D gene is TRBD1 (5 bases). V dropped 2 bases and J dropped 14 bases, with 14 bases sitting between them. This CDR3 comprises 12 residues. From germline, CDR1 is ENHRY and CDR2 SYGVKD. The CDR3 reads CAISEGALVVYF. Here the CDR3 DNA reads TGTGCCATCAGTGAGGGGGCGCTAGTCGTGTATTTT.